The 4 T cell receptor beta chains below all came from one sample that was sequenced in a study of OX40 agonist ivuxolimab in advanced cancers. Method: immunoSEQ multiplex PCR; TCRdb's copy keeps in-frame clones and lacks some. The table includes nearly 65,000 clones, approximately 91% detected once. The sample here was CD4+ or CD8+ T cells sorted from blood, taken in a trial of the OX40 agonist ivuxolimab. The receptors derive from an adult with an advanced solid tumor such as melanoma, head and neck, liver or kidney cancer.

The chain joins TRBV9 to TRBJ1-1, with TRBD1 as a possible D gene (5 bases). Between the trimmed V and J ends, which lost 3 bases and 4 bases, there was a span of 19 bases. Germline CDR1 and CDR2: SGDLS and YYNGEE. The CDR3 covers 16 residues. CDR3: CASSGHQGPPGTEAFF. The CDR3 nucleotides read TGTGCCAGCAGCGGACACCAGGGTCCCCCAGGCACTGAAGCTTTCTTT.

The rearrangement links TRBV27 to TRBJ2-2; D gene ambiguous. Per germline, CDR1 MNHEY and CDR2 SMNVEV (reference sequence). The CDR3 runs 16 residues. The V end was cut by 2 bases, the J end by 0 bases, with 10 bases between. The CDR3 DNA reads TGTGCCAGCAGTTTAGGACGAGTACCGAACACCGGGGAGCTGTTTTTT. It encodes CASSLGRVPNTGELFF.

The rearrangement links TRBV7-9 to TRBJ1-5; TRBD1 matches at 8 bases. The CDR3 length is 16 residues. Germline-derived CDR1 and CDR2 are SEHNR and FQNEAQ (reference sequence). V shed 5 bases and J 6 bases; nucleotides not matched to a gene: 12. Here the CDR3 DNA reads TGTGCCAGCAGCAACAATGAAGGACAGGGCGGTCAGCCCCAGCATTTT. Its protein is CASSNNEGQGGQPQHF.

V and J are TRBV11-3 and TRBJ1-1, with D uncertain. V gave up 2 bases and J gave up 5 bases, with 9 bases separating them. This CDR3 region has 13 residues. Germline V CDR1 and CDR2: SGHNT, YENEEA. The chain's CDR3 is CASSLILGTEAFF. The CDR3 DNA follows: TGTGCCAGCAGCTTAATCCTAGGGACTGAAGCTTTCTTT.